The source of this T cell receptor beta chain is a study of shared clonotypes between healthy human individuals. Turning to this clone: Antigen specificity is unknown. This same CDR3 is encoded by further DNA sequences in the sample.

Deletions cut 0 bases from V and 2 bases from J, with 8 bases between. This CDR3 comprises 14 residues. Germline CDR1 is SGHDT and CDR2 is YYEEEE. Sequenced by immunoSEQ multiplex PCR; TCRdb stores in-frame clones only, minus some. The sample yields 2 million to 2.5 million clones, around 93% seen once. General study results and limits: What limited the represented genetic and exposure-history diversity was the small number of donors.

Sequenced sample: naive CD4+ T cells from PBMCs. Specified subset: CD45RA+ positively selected. V and J are TRBV5-6 and TRBJ1-2; tentative D call: TRBD1 (5 bases). The sequence was obtained from a man in his late teens or twenties in good health. Some clones in this sample may be carry-over from other donors' samples. The CDR3 bases are TGTGCCAGCAGCTTGGGACAGCTCAACTATGGCTACACCTTC. Translation: CASSLGQLNYGYTF.